Sequencing of this T cell receptor (beta chain) was carried out in a study of Graves' ophthalmopathy and Graves' hyperthyroidism. Amplification targeted the TCR beta CDR3 regions, with RNA transcripts as the source material. HTBI-primed RT-PCR formed the first round, and a multiplex PCR formed the second. In TCRdb, the multiplex PCR reads were re-called with MiXCR into one record per CDR3 protein. The sample has roughly 700,000 distinct CDR3 sequences, roughly two fifths seen once. General study results and limits: Detection in blood was also observed for most expanded thyroid clonotypes above 0.001 frequency.

In the case of this clonotype: The antigen is not known.

Trimming removed 1 base from V and 1 base from J, with 11 bases in between. The CDR3 spans 15 residues. CDR1 and CDR2 (germline): SEHNR, FQNEAQ (reference sequence). The specimen sequenced was peripheral blood. The sequence was obtained from an adult man with Graves' ophthalmopathy. The chain combines TRBV7-9 with TRBJ2-7; D not resolved. CDR3 nucleotides: TGTGCCAGCAGCTTAGATACCGGACCTTCCTACGAGCAGTACTTC. Translating gives CASSLDTGPSYEQYF.